This entry concerns a single TCR beta chain. The antigen is undetermined. The data derive from a study of cytomegalovirus exposure and HLA in healthy donors. Study overall: The 130 or so validation repertoires used the same platform as the roughly 670 first-cohort repertoires (as reported by a later analysis).

Repertoires were generated with immunoSEQ multiplex PCR, while TCRdb's copy carries only in-frame clones and drops some. The sample has about 140,000 clones, roughly nine tenths seen once; the top ten hold less than 3%. The germline gives CDR1 SGHNT, CDR2 YENEEA. This CDR3 region has 13 residues. Deletions cut 1 base from V and 6 bases from J, with 8 bases between. General observations from the study: Among TCR beta chains, those listed as cytomegalovirus-associated numbered 164. Reports described diagnosis of cytomegalovirus status by the classifier as highly specific and sensitive.

The genes are TRBV11-3 and TRBJ2-3; a weak D match, TRBD1 (5 bases). The receptor comes from a young man in good health and CMV-seronegative. The sequenced material came from PBMCs. The CDR3 protein is CASSLGGADTQYF. In nucleotides, the CDR3 is TGTGCCAGCAGCTTAGGTGGGGCGGATACGCAGTATTTT. The whole variable domain, remainder taken from reference TRBV11-3 and TRBJ2-3, is EAGVVQSPRYKIIEKKQPVAFWCNPISGHNTLYWYLQNLGQGPELLIRYENEEAVDDSQLPKDRFSAERLKGVDSTLKIQPAELGDSAVYLCASSLGGADTQYFGPGTRLTVL.